A selection of T cell receptor beta chains follows, all from one sample in a study of HIV-infected patients and healthy controls. One entry per CDR3 protein results from TCRdb running MiXCR on the 5' RACE reads. The sample contains 9,500 to 15,000 distinct CDR3 sequences, 9.3% of which appear only once. The sequences come from blood, collected before antiretroviral therapy. These receptors came from an adult with HIV infection. The donor label of this sample is uncertain. CDR3s leave out the opening cysteine and the closing phenylalanine or tryptophan. Each record gives: V gene, CDR3 protein.

v_gene: TRBV7-2; CDR3aa: ASSLTGTGGRQPQH
v_gene: TRBV6-6; CDR3aa: ASSYLGRIGNQPQH
v_gene: TRBV19; CDR3aa: ASSIVHRQSFQPQH
v_gene: TRBV13; CDR3aa: ASSLAGIDTQY
v_gene: TRBV24-1; CDR3aa: ATSDPGTEMF
v_gene: TRBV7-2; CDR3aa: ASSYIQGPSNQPQH
v_gene: TRBV14; CDR3aa: ASSQVSGGLPPDTQY
v_gene: TRBV12-5; CDR3aa: ASGPTGQLVEAF
v_gene: TRBV6-5; CDR3aa: ASSWEGAAASEQY
v_gene: TRBV7-8; CDR3aa: ASSLFGGPGTDTQY
v_gene: TRBV6-2/TRBV6-3; CDR3aa: ASSSPGFAKLF
v_gene: TRBV7-9; CDR3aa: ASSLEAHGYT
v_gene: TRBV2; CDR3aa: ASTRSHTGELF
v_gene: TRBV10-1; CDR3aa: ASSKGGENNEQF
v_gene: TRBV2; CDR3aa: ASSEDEGPEAKNIQY
v_gene: TRBV7-2; CDR3aa: ASSLEGPGQPQH
v_gene: TRBV4-2; CDR3aa: ASSQDPPTGRNAGELF
v_gene: TRBV18; CDR3aa: ASSLGRPGQGTDTQY
v_gene: TRBV3-1; CDR3aa: ASSQDWSPPGGQF
v_gene: TRBV3-1; CDR3aa: ASSRLAVGGANEQF
v_gene: TRBV14; CDR3aa: ASSQDLAGDHEQY
v_gene: TRBV18; CDR3aa: ASSTWDRNTGELF
v_gene: TRBV19; CDR3aa: ASSLPGLAGGSQVGEQY
v_gene: TRBV2; CDR3aa: ASSRDRTYNEQF
v_gene: TRBV11-2; CDR3aa: ASSPKTGDTGELF
v_gene: TRBV6-1; CDR3aa: ASYHGTGEVPGELF
v_gene: TRBV5-1; CDR3aa: ASSADSSSYNEQF
v_gene: TRBV6-2/TRBV6-3; CDR3aa: ASGGGRGHNQPQH
v_gene: TRBV6-5; CDR3aa: ASRDGTFQETQY
v_gene: TRBV15; CDR3aa: ATGGYNEQF
v_gene: TRBV30; CDR3aa: AWSGKAGGKGKLF
v_gene: TRBV9; CDR3aa: ASSVSENTGELF
v_gene: TRBV9; CDR3aa: ASSASEAGELF
v_gene: TRBV9; CDR3aa: ASSGGEKEQY
v_gene: TRBV5-4; CDR3aa: ASSQPGLAGADTQY
v_gene: TRBV5-5; CDR3aa: ASSPLGQGAVTEAF
v_gene: TRBV6-5; CDR3aa: ASSPRGGHATYDPYEQY
v_gene: TRBV9; CDR3aa: ASSVRGAGVTGELF
v_gene: TRBV11-3; CDR3aa: ASNSGLRGTEAF
v_gene: TRBV6-2/TRBV6-3; CDR3aa: ASRVSGANVLT
v_gene: TRBV7-2; CDR3aa: ASTGLARNQETQY
v_gene: TRBV24-1; CDR3aa: ATSDPRTRTDTQY
v_gene: TRBV12-3/TRBV12-4; CDR3aa: ASPGQGTLKTYEQY
v_gene: TRBV6-2/TRBV6-3; CDR3aa: ASSYDTGELF
v_gene: TRBV7-9; CDR3aa: ASSLSGGRGNEQF
v_gene: TRBV12-3/TRBV12-4; CDR3aa: ASTLGASTDTQY
v_gene: TRBV5-4; CDR3aa: ASSPSGGTDTQY
v_gene: TRBV2; CDR3aa: ASSVGGVGEQY
v_gene: TRBV29-1; CDR3aa: SVGEQGGQPQH
v_gene: TRBV7-3; CDR3aa: ASSLSQGASGELF
v_gene: TRBV25-1; CDR3aa: ASSGGTVVDTEAF
v_gene: TRBV5-4; CDR3aa: ASSLDDIYTGELF
v_gene: TRBV4-2; CDR3aa: ASSQGPPESDTQY
v_gene: TRBV2; CDR3aa: ASSDLPNEQF